This TCR beta chain was observed in a study of long-term antiretroviral therapy in people with HIV. This clone was detected only once. Antigen unknown. HIV-positive participants all received treatment in the United States. This CDR3 is built from 13 residues. Germline assignment: CDR1 MNHEY and CDR2 SMNVEV (reference sequence). Germline trimming cut 8 bases from V and 11 bases from J; bases unmatched to any gene: 9. General study points: Blood sampling spanned 2004 to 2017, possibly under older ART regimens.

Version v3.0 of the immunoSEQ assay ran at survey level. Measured with immunoSEQ multiplex PCR; TCRdb has only the in-frame clones, and not every one. The table includes 20,000 to 25,000 clones, approximately 77% detected once. The sequence was obtained from a man between 45 and 60 years old with HIV. Specimen: unsorted PBMCs, collected at the start of antiretroviral therapy. The rearrangement uses TRBV27 and TRBJ1-4; 9 bases fit TRBD1. The CDR3 DNA reads as TGTGCCAGCGGGGGGACAGGGACGGACAAACTGTTTTTT. This translates into CASGGTGTDKLFF.